The present entry profiles one T cell receptor beta chain with its context. This clonotype has a count of ten or more. The target of this receptor is not known. No qualities accompany the bases; no much larger clone lies one base away. These data come from a study of T cells in Graves' hyperthyroidism and ophthalmopathy (dated by TCRdb to the late 2010s). As for the study more broadly: Peripheral blood was sampled at the time of initial diagnosis, prior to any treatment. The 90 to 100 discovery patients were randomly split 7:3 into training and test sets. TCR V-J signatures able to tell the groups apart were searched for in a discovery cohort of 100 patients, of whom 43 had Graves' ophthalmopathy and roughly 58 had stable Graves' hyperthyroidism. TCR Vbeta CDR3 sequencing of 130 to 150 peripheral blood samples (about 45 ophthalmopathy, 75 hyperthyroidism and roughly 17 progressor patients) is reported in the paper. Thyroid tissue and blood T-cell repertoires from more than five Graves' hyperthyroidism patients were also compared in the study. Prospective prediction of ophthalmopathy was tested in an independent validation cohort consisting of fewer than 20 hyperthyroidism patients and 15 to 17 patients who later progressed to ophthalmopathy. Following sampling, methimazole starting at 30 mg daily was given to hyperthyroidism patients, and high-dose intravenous methylprednisolone was given to ophthalmopathy patients.

Stable Graves' hyperthyroidism was defined as no progression to ophthalmopathy during 18 months of follow-up. Hyperthyroidism patients were aged 18 to 65 years and newly diagnosed, with disease duration of less than 2 months. Exclusion was applied to patients with uncontrolled infections, other autoimmune diseases, pregnancy or lactation. Diagnoses were established on the basis of clinical symptoms, serum thyroxine and TRAb, thyroid ultrasound, and orbital computed tomography. PBMCs were isolated from 10 ml of fresh peripheral blood by Ficoll-Paque density gradient centrifugation. Trizol reagent was used to extract total RNA, and RNA quality was then checked on an Agilent 2100 Bioanalyzer. The germline V gene encodes CDR1 LNHNV and CDR2 YYDKDF (reference sequence). The CDR3 covers 14 residues, taking in both the cysteine and the phenylalanine. The read is trimmed to its CDR3 DNA, 42 bases read in frame from base 1. Germline trimming: 3 bases from V, 6 bases from J; junction bases outside gene matches: 7.

Overall results and qualifications from the work: A 13 V-J signature model separated ophthalmopathy from stable hyperthyroidism, with about 90% sensitivity and 81.08% specificity in cross-validation and 80%/75% in testing. During validation, the model predicted progression to ophthalmopathy a median of around 6 months ahead of onset, with almost 71% sensitivity and less than 85% specificity. Blood samples also contained most of the expanded thyroid clonotypes (frequency above 0.001), which suggests that blood repertoires may reflect thyroid immune responses. No statistical method was used to set the sample size in advance, and investigators knew the group allocation.

Amplification of TCR beta CDR3 regions was carried out from RNA transcripts. A first-round RT-PCR of the TCR CDR3 used the HTBI primer set with the Qiagen OneStep RT-PCR kit. Libraries were constructed in a second round of multiplex PCR, after which size selection and purification were carried out. Libraries were sequenced paired-end with 100 bp reads on an Illumina HiSeq2000. The published analysis was carried out like this. SOAPnuke was used to process the raw data, throwing out any read that contained adapters or uncalled bases, had a mean Phred below 15, or lacked an exact constant-primer or identifier match. COPE v1.2.5 was used to merge high-quality paired reads, and clonotypes were defined as unique nucleotide sequences. MiTCR v1.1 was used to align the clonotypes against IMGT TRBV, TRBD and TRBJ reference segments. Only V-J combinations with frequency above 0.0001, covering about 99% of repertoires, were analysed. A TCS score was defined as the ratio of F50 (clonal expansion) to E x V (chaos), with BLOSUM62-based TCRdist applied between CDR3 peptides within each V-J. Welch's t-statistics and random forest reduced 500 to 650 V-J features to around 14, which were used in a naive Bayes classifier (R e1071). TCRdb passed the public sequencing reads through fastp at Q25 and MiXCR, retaining productive beta sequences. Rows with one shared CDR3 protein collapse into an entry with the most common genes and DNA. TCRdb's processing, not the authors' own work, is the source of the V and J calls. The table for this sample lists roughly 510,000 distinct CDR3 sequences; less than 25% of them were counted only once. The top ten clonotypes cover around 27% of the sample.

The specimen sequenced was blood. This sequence originates from a man in his late teens or twenties with Graves' hyperthyroidism. The chain employs TRBV15 and TRBJ1-1, with 7 middle bases fitting TRBD1. The CDR3 protein sequence reads: CATSSRQGVSEAFF. The nucleotide sequence is given as TGTGCCACCAGCAGCAGACAGGGTGTATCTGAAGCTTTCTTT.